These T cell receptor beta chains were read from a single sample in a study of CD8 T cells in Susac syndrome. TCRdb recomputed calls from the immunoSEQ multiplex PCR reads with MiXCR, one row per CDR3 protein. Here the sample spans over 120,000 distinct CDR3 sequences, roughly 94% being singletons. The sequenced sample was CD4+ T cells from PBMCs. The origin of the receptors is a human donor in good health. CDR3s include the opening cysteine and the closing phenylalanine or tryptophan. The D gene is left open where the match is weak. The size of a clone is reported for some rows only, either as once, few or many, or as a class for expanded clones.

TRBJ1-4 13 NA TRBV20-1 NA CSAVQGLNEKLFF TGCAGTGCTGTACAGGGCCTTAATGAAAAACTGTTTTTT
TRBJ2-5 16 NA TRBV25-1 TRBD1 CASSDVGQGIQETQYF TGTGCCAGCAGTGATGTTGGACAGGGCATCCAAGAGACCCAGTACTTC
TRBJ1-1 14 NA TRBV20-1 NA CSATDPKGNTEAFF TGCAGTGCTACCGACCCGAAAGGGAACACTGAAGCTTTCTTT
TRBJ2-1 13 NA TRBV19 NA CASSISQGYEQFF TGTGCCAGTAGTATAAGCCAGGGCTATGAGCAGTTCTTC
TRBJ1-5 15 NA TRBV6-6 NA CASSYEGGSNQPQHF TGTGCCAGCAGTTACGAAGGGGGGAGCAATCAGCCCCAGCATTTT
TRBJ1-6 15 NA TRBV3-1 TRBD1 CASSRTGQDFSPLHF TGTGCCAGCAGCCGGACCGGACAGGATTTTTCACCCCTCCACTTT
TRBJ2-7 15 NA TRBV9 TRBD2 CASSRRTSGSYEQYF TGTGCCAGCAGCAGACGGACTAGCGGGTCCTACGAGCAGTACTTC
TRBJ1-3 15 once TRBV6-5 NA CASRTGSEAGNTIYF TGTGCCAGCAGAACAGGGTCTGAAGCTGGAAACACCATATATTTT
TRBJ1-2 15 NA TRBV9 NA CASSSQHSRPYGYTF TGTGCCAGCAGCTCCCAGCACAGCAGACCCTATGGCTACACCTTC
TRBJ1-2 14 NA TRBV9 NA CASTLDGTNYGYTF TGTGCCAGCACCCTTGACGGGACTAACTATGGCTACACCTTC
TRBJ2-6 19 once TRBV5-1 TRBD1 CASSLSGTGHSGGANVLTF TGCGCCAGCAGCTTAAGCGGGACAGGGCACTCTGGTGGGGCCAACGTCCTGACTTTC
TRBJ2-1 13 NA TRBV19 NA CASTESPYNEQFF TGTGCCAGTACTGAGTCCCCATACAATGAGCAGTTCTTC
TRBJ2-3 14 NA TRBV5-1 NA CASSIDRPTDTQYF TGCGCCAGCAGCATTGACAGGCCAACAGATACGCAGTATTTT
TRBJ2-2 17 NA TRBV18 NA CASSPEGEGVITGELFF TGTGCCAGCTCACCAGAGGGAGAAGGTGTAATCACCGGGGAGCTGTTTTTT
TRBJ2-3 16 NA TRBV24-1 NA CATSESTPEGTDTQYF TGTGCCACCAGTGAATCCACCCCGGAGGGCACAGATACGCAGTATTTT
TRBJ2-6 16 NA TRBV27 NA CASSRPGTSGANVLTF TGTGCCAGCAGCCGCCCAGGGACCTCTGGGGCCAACGTCCTGACTTTC
TRBJ2-5 15 NA TRBV5-4 NA CASSLAIGNEETQYF TGTGCCAGCAGCTTGGCAATAGGGAATGAAGAGACCCAGTACTTC
TRBJ2-1 12 NA TRBV30 NA CAWSGPYNEQFF TGTGCCTGGAGTGGTCCGTACAATGAGCAGTTCTTC
TRBJ1-1 14 NA TRBV5-8 NA CASNPWTAHTEAFF TGTGCCAGCAACCCCTGGACCGCCCACACTGAAGCTTTCTTT
TRBJ2-7 14 once TRBV27 TRBD1 CASSRTGLSYEQYF TGTGCCAGCAGTAGGACAGGGTTGTCCTACGAGCAGTACTTC
TRBJ2-4 15 once TRBV5-1 NA CASSLLGESKNIQYF TGCGCCAGCAGCTTGTTGGGAGAGTCCAAAAACATTCAGTACTTC
TRBJ1-5 14 once TRBV6-1 NA CARSLTPGSQPQHF TGTGCCAGATCCCTGACGCCGGGGTCTCAGCCCCAGCATTTT
TRBJ2-2 13 NA TRBV7-2 NA CASSSQGGGELFF TGTGCCAGCAGCTCTCAGGGGGGCGGGGAGCTGTTTTTT
TRBJ1-1 15 NA TRBV12-3/TRBV12-4 NA CASSPRPPKNTEAFF TGTGCCAGCAGTCCCAGACCCCCGAAGAACACTGAAGCTTTCTTT
TRBJ1-2 12 NA TRBV12-5 TRBD1 CASGSGGNGYTF TGTGCTAGTGGTTCAGGGGGCAACGGCTACACCTTC
TRBJ1-2 14 NA TRBV6-6 TRBD1 CASSYQTGAGGYTF TGTGCCAGCAGTTACCAGACAGGGGCTGGGGGCTACACCTTC
TRBJ2-1 16 NA TRBV5-1 TRBD2 CASSLGLAGELGEQFF TGCGCCAGCAGCCTCGGACTAGCGGGAGAACTGGGTGAGCAGTTCTTC
TRBJ1-2 14 few TRBV19 NA CASSIEYGPYGYTF TGTGCCAGTAGTATCGAGTACGGGCCCTATGGCTACACCTTC
TRBJ2-7 14 few TRBV19 NA CASTDRRGSYEQYF TGTGCCAGTACCGACCGTCGCGGGTCCTACGAGCAGTACTTC